Listed here is a single T cell receptor (beta chain). What it recognizes is unknown. TCRdb's copy holds only in-frame clones and misses some; the assay was immunoSEQ multiplex PCR. Here the sample spans fewer than 120,000 clones, about 95% being singletons. Germline V gene sequence: CDR1 SGHDT, CDR2 YYEEEE. The length of the CDR3 is 14 residues. V lost 0 bases and J lost 4, with 10 bases in between. The sample comes from a study of T cell responses to AZD1222 COVID-19 vaccine. General study results and limits: Females outnumbered males among donors, who were mostly white British; clonal diversity was possibly underestimated.

This sample comprised peripheral blood, obtained 28 days after the second AZD1222 dose. This receptor was obtained from an adult who received the AZD1222 COVID-19 vaccine. The chain couples TRBV5-6 to TRBJ1-1; D might be TRBD1 (5 bases). Written as DNA, the CDR3 is TGTGCCAGCAGCTTGGAAGGGGCGGGCACTGAAGCTTTCTTT. As protein: CASSLEGAGTEAFF.